These T cell receptor beta chains were read from a single sample in a study of T-cell memory formation after mild COVID-19. TCRdb used MiXCR to reprocess the 5' RACE reads, holding one entry per CDR3 protein. The profile shows roughly 400,000 distinct CDR3 sequences, approximately 19% of them singletons. Sequencing input: PBMCs or a T cell subset sorted from them (not recorded which). These TCRs come from a man younger than 30 who had mild COVID-19 (a few samples of this study predate the infection). Cell type and time point are not known. Each CDR3 is given with its conserved first and last residue. D genes are given only for firm matches. Size is stated for part of the rows, as once, few or many counts, or as a class when the clone is expanded.

clone size	V gene	D gene	J gene	CDR3 DNA	CDR3 protein
few	TRBV29-1	.	TRBJ1-2	TGCAGCGACTGGGCGGGGGTGAAGGGCTACACCTTC	CSDWAGVKGYTF
few	TRBV5-1	.	TRBJ2-2	TGCGCCAGCTGTGAGGGGGGCACCGGGGAGCTGTTTTTT	CASCEGGTGELFF
.	TRBV5-1	TRBD1	TRBJ1-2	TGCGCCAGCAGCTACGGGGGACAGGGTGGAGGCTACACCTTC	CASSYGGQGGGYTF
few	TRBV6-5	.	TRBJ2-4	TGTGCCAGCAGTTACGGGCCGGGGGACATTCAGTACTTC	CASSYGPGDIQYF
.	TRBV12-3/TRBV12-4	TRBD2	TRBJ2-3	TGTGCCAGCAGTTTAGGGACTAGCCTCGATACGCAGTATTTT	CASSLGTSLDTQYF
.	TRBV18	.	TRBJ1-2	TGTGCCAGCTCACCACCGACAGGACTGGGCTACACCTTC	CASSPPTGLGYTF
few	TRBV20-1	.	TRBJ1-2	TGCAGTGCTAGAGTGGAGGCAAAGTGGAGGGCGAACGGCTACACCTTC	CSARVEAKWRANGYTF
few	TRBV24-1	.	TRBJ2-3	TGTGCCACCAGTGATTTATCGGATACGCAGTATTTT	CATSDLSDTQYF
.	TRBV7-6	.	TRBJ2-1	TGTGCCAGCAGCCCCTTCGCGGGACAGACATCCTACAATGAGCAGTTCTTC	CASSPFAGQTSYNEQFF
.	TRBV25-1	.	TRBJ1-5	TGTGCCAGCAGTAGCGCGGCTAATCAGCCCCAGCATTTT	CASSSAANQPQHF
many	TRBV7-8	TRBD1	TRBJ1-3	TGTGCCAGCAGCTTATCGGGGACAGGGGGTTCAGGAAACACCATATATTTT	CASSLSGTGGSGNTIYF
.	TRBV7-9	.	TRBJ1-3	TGTGCCAGCAGCTTAACTTTGGGGGGTGGAAACACCATATATTTT	CASSLTLGGGNTIYF
few	TRBV6-6	.	TRBJ2-3	TGTGCCAGCAGTTACCCTGAGGGACAAAAGAGGAAGACGCAGTATTTT	CASSYPEGQKRKTQYF
.	TRBV10-1	.	TRBJ2-5	TGCGCCAGCGGCCGCGGGGAGACCCAGTACTTC	CASGRGETQYF
.	TRBV5-5	TRBD1	TRBJ1-2	TGTGCCAGCAGCTTCTCGGGACAGTTCTATGGCTACACCTTC	CASSFSGQFYGYTF
many	TRBV6-2/TRBV6-3	.	TRBJ2-1	TGTGCCAGCAGTTCCCCATTTGGGGGCTCGGGAAATGAGCAGTTCTTC	CASSSPFGGSGNEQFF
many	TRBV9	TRBD1	TRBJ2-7	TGTGCCAGCAGCGTAGGTGTGACAGGGGGTTACGAGCAGTACTTC	CASSVGVTGGYEQYF
.	TRBV7-9	TRBD1	TRBJ2-2	TGTGCCAGCAGCGAAGCCCGGCAGGGGGACGGGGAGCTGTTTTTT	CASSEARQGDGELFF
few	TRBV20-1	.	TRBJ2-2	TGCAGTGCTAGAGAGCAATTGGTCGGGGAGCTGTTTTTT	CSAREQLVGELFF
few	TRBV7-3	TRBD1	TRBJ2-3	TGTGCCAGCAGCCGGACCGGGACAGAGTTGGATACGCAGTATTTT	CASSRTGTELDTQYF
.	TRBV18	.	TRBJ1-1	TGTGCCAGCTCACCTGACACAGAAATGAACACTGAAGCTTTCTTT	CASSPDTEMNTEAFF
few	TRBV29-1	.	TRBJ1-2	TGCAGCGTTGATAAGCGTTCTGAGGGCTATGGCTACACCTTC	CSVDKRSEGYGYTF
.	TRBV6-5	TRBD2	TRBJ2-3	TGTGCCAGCAGATCTAGCGGGGGGGCTGGAGATACGCAGTATTTT	CASRSSGGAGDTQYF
few	TRBV2	.	TRBJ2-2	TGTGCCAGCAGTTTGGATGGTCCCATCACCGGGGAGCTGTTTTTT	CASSLDGPITGELFF
few	TRBV10-3	.	TRBJ2-3	TGTGCCATCAGGGACGCCCGAGGTCCAGATACGCAGTATTTT	CAIRDARGPDTQYF
few	TRBV7-2	TRBD2	TRBJ2-3	TGTGCCAGCAGCTTAGGCGGGGGGGCCGGGACGCAGTATTTT	CASSLGGGAGTQYF
few	TRBV5-1	.	TRBJ2-2	TGCGCCAGCAGCTTGGTCGCAGGGTCCGACTACGGGGAGCTGTTTTTT	CASSLVAGSDYGELFF
.	TRBV28	TRBD1	TRBJ1-5	TGTGCCAGCAGTTTATCGAAGACAGGGGCGGGCAATCAGCCCCAGCATTTT	CASSLSKTGAGNQPQHF
.	TRBV7-2	.	TRBJ2-6	TGTGCCAGCAGCTTAGATTTCGCCACCTTTGGGGCCAACGTCCTGACTTTC	CASSLDFATFGANVLTF
.	TRBV4-1	.	TRBJ1-5	TGCGCCAGCAGCCAAGATCGGTTAGGGCCGGGGGTGGATCAGCCCCAGCATTTT	CASSQDRLGPGVDQPQHF
.	TRBV20-1	TRBD2	TRBJ2-5	TGCAGTGCTAGACCTAGCGGGGGGTTGGAGACCCAGTACTTC	CSARPSGGLETQYF
.	TRBV7-9	.	TRBJ2-2	TGTGCCAGCAGCTTAGAAGCTAGTCTTCCCGGGGAGCTGTTTTTT	CASSLEASLPGELFF
.	TRBV6-5	.	TRBJ1-2	TGTGCCAGCAGCCCTGGGGGGGCTTGGGGCTACACCTTC	CASSPGGAWGYTF
.	TRBV6-2/TRBV6-3	TRBD1	TRBJ2-1	TGTGCCAGCACCCATGGACAGGAACAGTTCTTC	CASTHGQEQFF
.	TRBV20-1	.	TRBJ2-7	TGCAGTGCTAGGAAGACTACCACCTACGAGCAGTACTTC	CSARKTTTYEQYF
.	TRBV18	.	TRBJ1-5	TGTGCCAGCTCACCAGCAGGAGCACCCTATCAGCCCCAGCATTTT	CASSPAGAPYQPQHF
once	TRBV5-1	TRBD1	TRBJ1-3	TGCGCCAGCAGCACGGACAGGGGCTCTGGAAACACCATATATTTT	CASSTDRGSGNTIYF
.	TRBV18	TRBD1	TRBJ2-1	TGTGCCAGCTTACGGACAGGGGCAGACTCTGAGCAGTTCTTC	CASLRTGADSEQFF
.	TRBV5-1	TRBD1	TRBJ2-1	TGCGCCAGCAGCCCTAGGGGGACAGGGGGCCACTCCAATGAGCAGTTCTTC	CASSPRGTGGHSNEQFF
.	TRBV5-1	.	TRBJ1-1	TGCGCCAGCAGCCCCCCGGCGGGACTAGGAGCTTTCTTT	CASSPPAGLGAFF
few	TRBV4-3	.	TRBJ2-2	TGCGCCAGCAGCCAAGAGTCAGGGACGAACACCGGGGAGCTGTTTTTT	CASSQESGTNTGELFF
.	TRBV12-3/TRBV12-4	.	TRBJ1-6	TGTGCCAGCAGGCTGTCCGGAGCACCCCTCCACTTT	CASRLSGAPLHF
few	TRBV5-1	.	TRBJ1-1	TGCGCCAGCAGCTTGTTCAGTAGCGATACTGAAGCTTTCTTT	CASSLFSSDTEAFF
few	TRBV27	TRBD1	TRBJ2-1	TGTGCCAGCAGTCCGGGACAGGGGGCGCCCAATGAGCAGTTCTTC	CASSPGQGAPNEQFF